The 13 T cell receptor beta chains reported below all come from one sample, sequenced in a study of blood T cell repertoires in COVID-19. Clones were read by immunoSEQ multiplex PCR, and TCRdb kept only the in-frame ones, dropping some. The table has approximately 82,000 clones, 85% to 90% seen once. Sequencing was performed on PBMCs or T cells enriched from blood (not recorded which). The receptors come from a woman aged 45-59 years with acute COVID-19.

This rearrangement joins TRBV9 to TRBJ2-2; TRBD2 agrees at 9 bases. This CDR3 region has 15 residues. Per germline, CDR1 SGDLS and CDR2 YYNGEE. V lost 4 bases to trimming and J lost 1 base; unmatched junction nucleotides: 2. The CDR3: CASSPRGGNTGELFF. The DNA of the CDR3 is TGTGCCAGCAGCCCGCGGGGGGGGAACACCGGGGAGCTGTTTTTT.

J is TRBJ2-1 and V is TRBV6-5; 7 bases match TRBD2. There are 13 residues in the CDR3. The germline V gene encodes CDR1 MNHEY and CDR2 SVGAGI. V lost 7 bases to trimming and J lost 6 bases; unmatched junction nucleotides: 6. The CDR3 loop reads CASKAGDVNEQFF. The CDR3 DNA follows: TGTGCCAGCAAGGCGGGAGATGTCAATGAGCAGTTCTTC.

The rearrangement links TRBV29-1 to TRBJ1-5; 7 bases fit TRBD1. The CDR3 runs 13 residues. Germline V gene data show CDR1 as SQVTM and CDR2 as ANQGSEA. The trim removed 7 bases at V and 3 bases at J, leaving 6 bases unmatched. The CDR3 here is CSAGQQFNQPQHF. Here the CDR3 DNA reads TGCAGCGCGGGACAGCAATTCAATCAGCCCCAGCATTTT.

This chain joins TRBV12-5 and TRBJ2-7; 8 bases agree with TRBD2. Unmatched junction bases numbered 9, after V lost 6 bases and J lost 2 bases. This CDR3 contains 15 residues. CDR1 is LGHNT, CDR2 FRNRAP, per germline. The chain's CDR3 is CASGRGLAFPYEQYF. In nucleotides, the CDR3 is TGTGCTAGTGGGAGAGGACTAGCATTCCCCTACGAGCAGTACTTC.

V gene TRBV15 combines with J gene TRBJ2-7; 9 bases are shared with TRBD2. V dropped 3 bases and J dropped 3; count of bases not matched to a gene: 6. CDR1 and CDR2 (germline): LNHNV, YYDKDF (reference sequence). This CDR3 spans 15 amino acids. Here the CDR3 DNA reads TGTGCCACCAGCAGGACTAGCGGAGGTAACTACGAGCAGTACTTC. Its translation: CATSRTSGGNYEQYF.

The chain recombines TRBV19 with TRBJ1-1; 7 bases match TRBD1. This CDR3 is built from 16 residues. Germline V gene sequence: CDR1 LNHDA, CDR2 SQIVND (reference sequence). After removal of 10 bases from V and 4 bases from J, the junction contained 18 bases not matched to a gene. The CDR3 DNA reads TGTGCCACCTCCCGCGACAGGGCTTCTTCGGGCACTGAAGCTTTCTTT. Encoded protein: CATSRDRASSGTEAFF.

The chain uses TRBV11-3 and TRBJ2-1, with D unresolved. This CDR3 contains 17 residues. Deletions cut 1 base from V and 3 bases from J, with 16 bases between. Looked up from germline, CDR1 is SGHNT and CDR2 is YENEEA. In DNA, the CDR3 is TGTGCCAGCAGCTTAGTGTCCTCCACACGGGTCTACAATGAGCAGTTCTTC. Amino acids: CASSLVSSTRVYNEQFF.

The V gene is TRBV20-1, the J gene TRBJ2-3; 8 nucleotides match TRBD2. CDR1 and CDR2 from the germline V gene are DFQATT and SNEGSKA (reference sequence). The CDR3 spans 15 residues. With 3 bases clipped from V and 2 bases from J, the junction kept 7 bases outside the gene matches. The CDR3 DNA reads TGCAGTGCTAGTAAGACTAGCGCCAACACAGATACGCAGTATTTT. Translation: CSASKTSANTDTQYF.

Here the CDR3 reads CASSGREAYEQYF. As DNA, the CDR3 is TGTGCCAGCAGCGGGAGAGAAGCCTACGAGCAGTACTTC. The V gene is TRBV7-6, the J gene TRBJ2-7; tentative D call: TRBD2 (5 bases). Germline CDR1 and CDR2: SGHVS and FNYEAQ. This CDR3 region has 13 residues. V shed 5 bases and J shed 2 bases, with 10 bases lying between them.

The genes are TRBV9 and TRBJ2-1; weak D call: TRBD1 (6 bases). CDR3 length equals 13 residues. Looked up from germline, CDR1 is SGDLS and CDR2 is YYNGEE. V gave up 0 bases and J gave up 8 bases, with 9 bases separating them. CDR3 in amino acids: CASSVGGHYEQFF. The CDR3 region has the DNA TGTGCCAGCAGCGTAGGGGGGCACTATGAGCAGTTCTTC.

J is TRBJ1-5 and V is TRBV4-1; possibly TRBD1 for D (6 bases). Germline V CDR1 and CDR2: MGHRA, YSYEKL. V was shortened by 2 bases and J by 9 bases, with 14 bases between the two germline ends. There are 14 residues in the CDR3. The chain's CDR3 is CASSQRGQGWPQHF. The CDR3 nucleotides are TGCGCCAGCAGCCAACGCGGCCAGGGGTGGCCCCAGCATTTT.

The CDR3 spells CASGPTGQGVRVETQYF. CDR3 DNA: TGTGCTAGTGGTCCCACCGGACAGGGGGTTCGTGTCGAGACCCAGTACTTC. The chain couples TRBV12-5 to TRBJ2-5; 10 nucleotides match TRBD1. Germline V gene data show CDR1 as LGHNT and CDR2 as FRNRAP. Losses at the gene ends were 5 bases for V and 5 bases for J; bases not matched to a gene: 14. CDR3 size: 17 residues.

V gene TRBV18 combines with J gene TRBJ1-2, with 7 bases that match TRBD1. From germline, CDR1 is KGHSH and CDR2 LQKENI. V lost 3 bases and J lost 1; bases outside the gene matches: 8. The CDR3 runs to 16 residues. In nucleotides, the CDR3 is TGTGCCAGCTCACCGACCGGGACAGCCAATAACTATGGCTACACCTTC. Amino acid sequence: CASSPTGTANNYGYTF.